One sample yielded the 25 T cell receptor beta chains listed below, sequenced in a study of T cell repertoires in cytomegalovirus infection. TCRdb ran MiXCR on the reads and lists one entry per CDR3 protein. There are approximately 730,000 distinct CDR3 sequences in the sample; 30% to 35% occur only once, and 15% to 20% lies in the top ten. Their antigen targets remain unknown. The material sequenced was cultured PBMCs, taken from culture after CMV antigen stimulation. Receptors were obtained from a human donor in good health (CMV status not recorded). Some clones in this sample may be carry-over from other donors' samples.

This clonotype has only a few counts. This chain links TRBV12-3 or TRBV12-4 with TRBJ1-5, with no clear D. The CDR3 covers 14 residues. V lost 5 bases, J lost 13 bases, and 21 bases lay in between. The chain's CDR3 is CASSTQAVIPTQHF. The CDR3 DNA follows: TGTGCCAGCAGTACCCAAGCGGTGATTCCGACACAGCATTTT.

This clonotype came up a few times. The V call is TRBV11-3, the J call TRBJ2-1; perhaps TRBD2 as D (5 bases). The CDR3 totals 15 residues. CDR1 is SGHNT, CDR2 YENEEA, per germline. V was clipped by 1 base and J by 5 bases, with 12 bases between them. The CDR3 DNA is TGTGCCAGCAGCTTAGTAGGAGAGGGCAACAATGAGCAGTTCTTC. Residues: CASSLVGEGNNEQFF.

The chain is built from TRBV20-1 and TRBJ1-5, with 8 bases matching TRBD1. The CDR3 spans 15 residues. The V and J ends lost 5 bases and 0 bases, in that order; junction bases with no gene match: 6. Germline V lookup: CDR1 DFQATT, CDR2 SNEGSKA (reference sequence). This CDR3 is CSAGQGQYSNQPQHF. The CDR3 DNA reads TGCAGTGCTGGACAGGGCCAATATAGCAATCAGCCCCAGCATTTT.

This clonotype was recorded at least ten times. The chain couples TRBV7-9 to TRBJ2-7, with a weak D call TRBD1 (6 bases). CDR3 size: 14 residues. From germline, CDR1 is SEHNR and CDR2 FQNEAQ (reference sequence). With 4 bases removed from V and 6 bases from J, the gap between germline ends came to 16 bases. The CDR3 nucleotides are TGTGCCAGCAGCTCCGGGACACCTTCCGCCGAGCAGTACTTC. Translation gives CASSSGTPSAEQYF.

This rearrangement joins TRBV20-1 to TRBJ2-5; D tentatively fits TRBD1 or TRBD2 (5 bases each). CDR1 is DFQATT and CDR2 is SNEGSKA in the germline V gene (reference sequence). V shed 6 bases and J shed 4 bases, with 21 bases lying between them. CDR3 length equals 15 residues. CDR3 region: CSANLYPGGGETQYF. In nucleotides, the CDR3 is TGCAGTGCCAACCTATACCCGGGTGGGGGAGAGACCCAGTACTTC.

The rearrangement joins TRBV7-6 to TRBJ2-1, with 7 bases matching TRBD1. The CDR3 totals 13 residues. V shed 5 bases and J 8 bases; nucleotides not matched to a gene: 6. Germline V CDR1 and CDR2: SGHVS, FNYEAQ. DNA for the CDR3: TGTGCCAGCAGCCCGACAGGGTTTGATGAGCAGTTCTTC. This sequence encodes CASSPTGFDEQFF.

The chain employs TRBV4-1 and TRBJ2-5, with D possibly being TRBD2 (5 bases). V shed 0 bases and J shed 5 bases, with 10 bases lying between them. Germline V CDR1 and CDR2: MGHRA, YSYEKL. The CDR3 sequence is 14 residues long. The CDR3 is CASSQDRTFETQYF. The CDR3 DNA sequence: TGCGCCAGCAGCCAAGATCGGACTTTCGAGACCCAGTACTTC.

This clonotype was seen a handful of times. V gene TRBV6-5 combines with J gene TRBJ1-6; a weak D match, TRBD1 (5 bases). CDR3 length: 17 amino acids. The germline gives CDR1 MNHEY, CDR2 SVGAGI. Trimming removed 0 bases at V and 9 bases at J, with 18 bases between. The CDR3 here is CASSYSSTSGGSSPLHF. DNA of the CDR3: TGTGCCAGCAGTTACTCGAGCACATCGGGGGGAAGTTCACCCCTCCACTTT.

In this sample, this clonotype turned up once. The chain couples TRBV7-2 to TRBJ2-5; D is undetermined. Trimming took 1 base from V and 5 from J, leaving 14 bases between them. Germline-derived CDR1 and CDR2 are SGHTA and FQGNSA. The CDR3 is made up of 15 amino acids. CDR3 region: CASSLVGRKGETQYF. The CDR3 coding sequence is TGTGCCAGCAGCTTAGTAGGCCGAAAAGGGGAGACCCAGTACTTC.

V is TRBV12-3 or TRBV12-4 and J is TRBJ1-5; D is ambiguous. The CDR3 contains 14 residues. V shed 5 bases and J shed 3 bases, with 11 bases lying between them. The CDR3 here is CASSLTNTNQPQHF. DNA for the CDR3: TGTGCCAGCAGTCTAACAAATACCAATCAGCCCCAGCATTTT.

This clonotype was picked up a small number of times. V and J are TRBV15 and TRBJ2-2; D is unresolved. CDR1 and CDR2 from the germline V gene are LNHNV and YYDKDF (reference sequence). The CDR3 sequence is 14 residues long. Trimming removed 7 bases at V and 5 bases at J, with 14 bases between. CDR3 nucleotides: TGTGCCACCATACGAGACAAGGCAACCGGGGAGCTGTTTTTT. Its protein is CATIRDKATGELFF. Supplemented by reference TRBV15 and TRBJ2-2, the full variable domain reads DAMVIQNPRYQVTQFGKPVTLSCSQTLNHNVMYWYQQKSSQAPKLLFHYYDKDFNNEADTPDNFQSRRPNTSFCFLDIRSPGLGDTAMYLCATIRDKATGELFFGEGSRLTVL.

This clonotype has only one observation. The chain links TRBV14 to TRBJ2-7; 7 nucleotides align to TRBD1. From germline, CDR1 is SGHDN and CDR2 FVKESK. Unmatched junction bases numbered 6, after V lost 4 bases and J lost 0 bases. This CDR3 contains 15 residues. CDR3 bases: TGTGCCAGCAGCCGCTACAGGGGACGCTCCTACGAGCAGTACTTC. This sequence encodes CASSRYRGRSYEQYF. Based on the CDR3 plus reference TRBV14 and TRBJ2-7, the full variable domain is EAGVTQFPSHSVIEKGQTVTLRCDPISGHDNLYWYRRVMGKEIKFLLHFVKESKQDESGMPNNRFLAERTGGTYSTLKVQPAELEDSGVYFCASSRYRGRSYEQYFGPGTRLTVT.

The chain couples TRBV19 to TRBJ2-3, with a weak D call TRBD1 (5 bases). In germline, CDR1 is LNHDA, CDR2 SQIVND (reference sequence). This CDR3 has 13 residues. V dropped 4 bases and J dropped 5 bases, with 10 bases sitting between them. The CDR3 region is CASSKGVRDTQYF. The CDR3 coding sequence is TGTGCCAGTAGTAAAGGGGTTCGAGATACGCAGTATTTT.

This clonotype occurred a few times. The chain uses TRBV6-1 and TRBJ2-5, with D possibly TRBD2 on 7 matching bases. Germline V gene sequence: CDR1 MNHNS, CDR2 SASEGT. V dropped 5 bases and J dropped 4 bases, with 17 bases sitting between them. This CDR3 has 15 residues. The CDR3 reads CASSRGAHGVETQYF. The CDR3 DNA sequence: TGTGCCAGCAGTCGGGGGGCGCACGGAGTAGAGACCCAGTACTTC.

CDR3 sequence reads: CASSIFSSGGREQFF. The CDR3 DNA sequence: TGTGCCAGTAGTATTTTTTCTAGCGGGGGTCGTGAGCAGTTCTTC. The genes are TRBV19 and TRBJ2-1; 10 nucleotides line up with TRBD2. J lost 9 bases, V lost 3 bases, and 8 bases had no gene match. Germline V gives CDR1 LNHDA, CDR2 SQIVND (reference sequence). The CDR3 is made up of 15 amino acids.

The gene calls are TRBV20-1 and TRBJ1-5, with 8 bases identical to TRBD1. V lost 5 bases, J lost 4 bases, and 7 bases stayed unmatched. CDR1 DFQATT and CDR2 SNEGSKA come from the germline V gene (reference sequence). The CDR3 is 14 residues long. CDR3 region: CSALWTGRNQPQHF. CDR3 DNA: TGCAGTGCTTTGTGGACAGGGAGGAATCAGCCCCAGCATTTT.

This chain uses TRBV20-1 with TRBJ2-7, with D perhaps assigned TRBD1 or TRBD2 (5 bases each). The CDR3 covers 15 residues. Trimming took off 0 bases at V and 4 bases at J, with 16 bases between the two ends. Germline CDR1 reads DFQATT; CDR2 reads SNEGSKA (reference sequence). The CDR3 region is CSARERQTITYEQYF. The CDR3, as DNA: TGCAGTGCTAGAGAACGACAGACTATTACTTACGAGCAGTACTTC.

The CDR3 DNA reads as TGTGCCAGCAGCTTAACACTAGCGGATCATGAGCAGTTCTTC. Translation: CASSLTLADHEQFF. The V and J genes are TRBV7-2 and TRBJ2-1; 8 nucleotides line up with TRBD2. Germline V gene data show CDR1 as SGHTA and CDR2 as FQGNSA. V trimming: 2 bases; J trimming: 8 bases; junction bases outside the gene matches: 5. This CDR3 contains 14 residues.

This clonotype came up a few times. The chain recombines TRBV6-2 or TRBV6-3 with TRBJ2-1; D gene unclear. The CDR3 loop spans 15 amino acids. The germline gives CDR1 MNHEY, CDR2 SVGEGT. The V and J ends lost 4 bases and 0 bases respectively, with 10 bases between them. The CDR3 coding sequence is TGTGCCAGCAGTTCGGAAAGCAGCTCCTACAATGAGCAGTTCTTC. It translates to CASSSESSSYNEQFF.

This clonotype showed up just a few times. V gene TRBV27 combines with J gene TRBJ1-6; no clear D gene. Germline loops: CDR1 MNHEY, CDR2 SMNVEV (reference sequence). Between the trimmed V and J ends, which lost 1 base and 9 bases, there was a span of 13 bases. The CDR3 runs to 15 residues. The CDR3 bases are TGTGCCAGCAGTTTATTGGGCGCACCGGGTTCACCCCTCCACTTT. This sequence encodes CASSLLGAPGSPLHF.

This chain links TRBV19 with TRBJ1-5; 9 positions agree with TRBD1. Germline CDR1 is LNHDA and CDR2 is SQIVND (reference sequence). The CDR3 has 16 amino acids. Germline trimming cut 0 bases from V and 4 bases from J; bases unmatched to any gene: 4. The CDR3 region has the DNA TGTGCCAGTAGTATAGATATTGGGACAGGGAATCAGCCCCAGCATTTT. Translating gives CASSIDIGTGNQPQHF.

The chain couples TRBV7-3 to TRBJ2-7; D is possibly TRBD1 (5 bases). The CDR3 length is 16 residues. The ends were cut back, 3 bases at V and 0 bases at J, with 15 bases in the middle. The germline V gene encodes CDR1 SGHTA and CDR2 FQGTGA. The DNA for the CDR3 is TGTGCCAGCAGCTTTAGCCCAGACAGTATCTCCTACGAGCAGTACTTC. This codes for CASSFSPDSISYEQYF.

This clonotype was seen a handful of times. The chain has TRBV7-9 and TRBJ2-7; D is possibly TRBD1 or TRBD2 (5 bases each). The CDR3 contains 14 residues. CDR1 and CDR2 (germline): SEHNR, FQNEAQ (reference sequence). Trimming removed 5 bases at V and 2 bases at J, with 13 bases between. The chain's CDR3 is CASSPMGVAYEQYF. The CDR3 DNA sequence: TGTGCCAGCAGCCCGATGGGGGTGGCCTACGAGCAGTACTTC.

This clonotype appeared a few times. This chain uses TRBV5-5 with TRBJ2-3; 9 bases match TRBD1. The CDR3 spans 15 residues. Trimming took 1 base from V and 3 from J; bases not matched to a gene: 3. Per germline, CDR1 SGHKS and CDR2 YYEKEE (reference sequence). CDR3 nucleotide sequence: TGTGCCAGCAGCTTGAGCGGGACAGGGACAGATACGCAGTATTTT. This gives the protein CASSLSGTGTDTQYF. Full variable domain (outside the CDR3, taken from reference TRBV5-5 and TRBJ2-3): DAGVTQSPTHLIKTRGQQVTLRCSPISGHKSVSWYQQVLGQGPQFIFQYYEKEERGRGNFPDRFSARQFPNYSSELNVNALLLGDSALYLCASSLSGTGTDTQYFGPGTRLTVL.

This clonotype was observed a few times. V and J are TRBV12-3 or TRBV12-4 and TRBJ2-5; 7 bases agree with TRBD1. The CDR3 length is 14 residues. V lost 6 bases and J lost 4; bases outside the gene matches: 8. This chain's CDR3 is CASSLHGTAETQYF. The CDR3 bases are TGTGCCAGCAGCCTGCACGGGACAGCAGAGACCCAGTACTTC.